Listed below are T cell receptor beta chains from one sample, sequenced in a study of blood T cell repertoires in COVID-19. TCRdb's copy holds only in-frame clones and misses some; the assay was immunoSEQ multiplex PCR. The sample has 400,000 to 550,000 clones, roughly 87% seen once. Sequencing was performed on PBMCs or T cells enriched from blood (not recorded which). Receptors originate from a woman between 18 and 29 years old with acute COVID-19. Each CDR3 is given with its conserved first and last residue. Fields, in order: J gene, clone size, V gene, CDR3 protein. Rows give clone size only sometimes, using once, few, many, or a class for an expanded clone.

TRBJ1-3	once	TRBV3-1/TRBV3-2	CASSQERTSDSYYSGNTIYF
TRBJ1-5	-	TRBV24-1	CATSEFGDQPQHF
TRBJ2-7	-	TRBV29-1	CSVKGGLASEQYF
TRBJ2-1	-	TRBV3-1/TRBV3-2	CASSQTSGGAGEQFF
TRBJ1-2	-	TRBV19	CASQYSGGYTF
TRBJ2-1	-	TRBV4-3	CASSAHLADNEQFF
TRBJ2-1	-	TRBV27	CASSLWGGASYNEQFF
TRBJ1-2	-	TRBV12-3/TRBV12-4	CASSLARNYGYTF
TRBJ1-2	once	TRBV6-5	CASSLDRGYGYTF
TRBJ1-5	few	TRBV6-5	CASNPTGSNQPQHF
TRBJ2-7	-	TRBV15	CATSREGGPKYEQYF
TRBJ2-1	-	TRBV18	CASSPRREGPNEQFF
TRBJ1-2	-	TRBV4-1	CASSPTDRVDYGYTF
TRBJ2-2	once	TRBV24-1	CATSDQDRGRTGELFF
TRBJ1-1	-	TRBV4-1	CASSQDPHTEDEAFF
TRBJ1-1	-	TRBV5-1	CASSLQGAGAFF
TRBJ1-5	once	TRBV7-9	CASSLNRGGKQPQHF
TRBJ2-7	once	TRBV2	CASRYGVPGLEQYF
TRBJ2-3	-	TRBV20-1	CSASPGTGGSTDTQYF
TRBJ2-1	-	TRBV11-3	CASSFEGAREQFF
TRBJ2-2	-	TRBV9	CASSSGLAGRSMNGELFF
TRBJ1-6	-	TRBV7-2	CASSFQGGGPRSPLHF
TRBJ1-1	-	TRBV11-2	CASSSREQGRAFF
TRBJ1-4	-	TRBV5-1	CASSFGGSNEKLFF
TRBJ2-6	-	TRBV10-3	CAISDGDSGANVLTF
TRBJ1-1	-	TRBV28	CASSYGQANTEAFF
TRBJ2-7	-	TRBV6-5	CASSLLWDNFYSEQYF